This TCR beta chain is drawn from a study of shared clonotypes between healthy human individuals. Study information: Each donor had three CD4 naive, three CD4 memory, two CD8 naive and one CD8 memory plate. Study-wide results and caveats: Larger estimated richness was generally seen in naive subsets than in memory subsets.

Notes on this clone: No antigen is known for it.

As defined, naive CD8 cells were CD45RO-negative and positively selected for CCR7, with terminally differentiated effector memory CD45RA+ cells excluded. Every one of the donors was a Caucasian adult that lived in Nashville, Tennessee. Genomic DNA belonging to each subset was distributed in equal measure over several immunoSEQ plates. Profiled with immunoSEQ multiplex PCR; TCRdb holds only in-frame clones, not every one. The profile shows roughly 2,000,000 clones, roughly 95% of them singletons. Trimming cost V 3 bases and J 5 bases; bases outside gene matches: 6. This CDR3 region has 15 residues. CDR1 MNHEY and CDR2 SMNVEV come from the germline V gene (reference sequence).

The source material was naive CD8+ T cells sorted from blood. The chain recombines TRBV27 with TRBJ2-1, with TRBD1 matching over 8 bases. This TCR was sampled from a man younger than 35 in good health. CDR3: CASSFRDRFDNEQFF. In DNA form, the CDR3 reads TGTGCCAGCAGTTTCCGGGACAGGTTCGACAATGAGCAGTTCTTC.